The 32 T cell receptor beta chains presented below share a single source sample, sequenced in a study of cytomegalovirus exposure and HLA in healthy donors. Vbeta (60) and Jbeta (13) primers were used in the PCR. The repertoire was sequenced with immunoSEQ multiplex PCR; TCRdb's copy has only in-frame clones and lacks some. In the table there are under 250,000 clones, 76% of which are singletons. Sequences were obtained from PBMCs. Receptors were obtained from a man aged 18 to 35 in good health and CMV-seronegative.

The chain carries TRBV2 and TRBJ2-7, with a possible D match to TRBD1 (5 bases). The CDR3 is 11 amino acids. CDR1 SNHLY and CDR2 FYNNEI come from the germline V gene. Deletions cut 8 bases from V and 6 bases from J, with 11 bases between. CDR3 amino acids: CASSGLSEQYF. CDR3 in DNA: TGTGCCAGCTCAGGGTTGTCCGAGCAGTACTTC.

The genes are TRBV5-1 and TRBJ2-2; possibly TRBD1 for D (5 bases). The V and J ends lost 5 bases and 2 bases respectively, with 10 bases between them. Germline lookup yields CDR1 SGHRS and CDR2 YFSETQ. This CDR3 comprises 14 residues. The CDR3 spells CASRGQINTGELFF. CDR3 DNA: TGCGCCAGCAGAGGACAAATAAACACCGGGGAGCTGTTTTTT. Filled out from reference TRBV5-1 and TRBJ2-2, the complete variable domain reads KAGVTQTPRYLIKTRGQQVTLSCSPISGHRSVSWYQQTPGQGLQFLFEYFSETQRNKGNFPGRFSGRQFSNSRSEMNVSTLELGDSALYLCASRGQINTGELFFGEGSRLTVL.

This clone has only one observation. V and J are TRBV10-3 and TRBJ1-2, with unresolved D. This CDR3 spans 15 amino acids. V lost 2 bases, J lost 4 bases, and 14 bases lay in between. The germline V gene has CDR1 ENHRY and CDR2 SYGVKD. The CDR3 is CAISEVEGLSYGYTF. CDR3 DNA: TGTGCCATCAGTGAGGTAGAGGGTCTCTCCTATGGCTACACCTTC.

The chain employs TRBV6-1 and TRBJ2-7; perhaps TRBD1 as D (6 bases). V dropped 1 base and J dropped 2 bases, with 12 bases sitting between them. The CDR3 runs 15 residues. Germline V gene lookup returns CDR1 MNHNS and CDR2 SASEGT. CDR3 DNA sequence: TGTGCCAGCAGTGAAGATATGGGACAAGCCTACGAGCAGTACTTC. Encoded protein: CASSEDMGQAYEQYF.

The chain is built from TRBV4-1 and TRBJ1-2, with 7 bases that match TRBD1. CDR1 is MGHRA, CDR2 YSYEKL, per germline. There are 16 residues in the CDR3. Germline trimming cut 4 bases from V and 8 bases from J; bases unmatched to any gene: 16. The DNA of the CDR3 is TGCGCCAGCAGCCTAGGGTCGTACGAGGGGGCGATCGGCTACACCTTC. It encodes CASSLGSYEGAIGYTF.

The CDR3 DNA sequence: TGCGCCAGCAGCCATGCGGTCAGGGGGATCTATGGCTACACCTTC. Translated: CASSHAVRGIYGYTF. The chain recombines TRBV4-1 with TRBJ1-2; 7 bases are a match to TRBD1. J lost 4 bases, V lost 3 bases, and 8 bases had no gene match. The CDR3 contains 15 residues. Germline assignment: CDR1 MGHRA and CDR2 YSYEKL.

This clone was seen a few times. The V call is TRBV5-5, the J call TRBJ2-7, with 7 bases fitting TRBD2. The junction had 7 bases not matched to a gene; V was cut back by 0 bases and J by 4 bases. CDR3 length equals 15 residues. The germline V gene encodes CDR1 SGHKS and CDR2 YYEKEE (reference sequence). The CDR3 DNA reads TGTGCCAGCAGCTTGGTGGCTAGCGGTTCTTACGAGCAGTACTTC. Amino acid sequence: CASSLVASGSYEQYF. The entire variable domain, with the rest obtained from reference TRBV5-5 and TRBJ2-7, is as follows: DAGVTQSPTHLIKTRGQQVTLRCSPISGHKSVSWYQQVLGQGPQFIFQYYEKEERGRGNFPDRFSARQFPNYSSELNVNALLLGDSALYLCASSLVASGSYEQYFGPGTRLTVT.

The chain carries TRBV19 and TRBJ1-5; 8 bases fit TRBD1. V shed 5 bases, J shed 2 bases, and the junction held 2 bases outside the gene matches. This CDR3 is built from 14 residues. Germline V lookup: CDR1 LNHDA, CDR2 SQIVND (reference sequence). The chain's CDR3 is CASSPTGGNQPQHF. The CDR3 DNA is TGTGCCAGTAGTCCGACAGGGGGCAATCAGCCCCAGCATTTT.

The genes are TRBV14 and TRBJ1-3; D is ambiguous. V shed 4 bases and J shed 1 base, with 5 bases lying between them. Germline V gives CDR1 SGHDN, CDR2 FVKESK. The CDR3 is 13 amino acids. The CDR3: CASSLPSGNTIYF. CDR3 coding DNA: TGTGCCAGCAGCCTTCCATCTGGAAACACCATATATTTT.

This chain's CDR3 is CASSYGAGVSYEQYF. DNA of the CDR3: TGTGCCAGCAGTTACGGAGCGGGAGTCTCCTACGAGCAGTACTTC. The genes are TRBV6-5 and TRBJ2-7, with TRBD2 matching over 8 bases. The length of the CDR3 is 15 residues. Germline loops: CDR1 MNHEY, CDR2 SVGAGI. V gave up 2 bases and J gave up 0 bases; unmatched junction bases: 3.

V is TRBV19 and J is TRBJ1-5; D is undetermined. Per germline, CDR1 LNHDA and CDR2 SQIVND (reference sequence). Trimming shortened V by 9 bases and J by 3 bases, and 18 bases separated the two germline ends. CDR3 size: 15 residues. This CDR3 is CASQRQGSINQPQHF. CDR3 nucleotides: TGTGCCAGCCAGCGACAAGGGAGTATCAATCAGCCCCAGCATTTT.

The sample holds one count of this clone. The chain uses TRBV6-5 and TRBJ2-1, with D tentatively TRBD1 (6 bases). The CDR3 runs to 14 residues. Trimming left V 6 bases short and J 6 bases short, with 15 bases between. Germline CDR1 reads MNHEY; CDR2 reads SVGAGI. CDR3 amino acids: CASRPPGARNEQFF. The CDR3, as DNA: TGTGCCAGCAGACCCCCAGGGGCCCGCAATGAGCAGTTCTTC.

The chain carries TRBV18 and TRBJ2-7, with 11 bases lining up with TRBD1. Germline-derived CDR1 and CDR2 are KGHSH and LQKENI. The CDR3 runs 15 residues. V gave up 3 bases and J gave up 5 bases; unmatched junction bases: 6. The CDR3 sequence: CASSPSGTGGNEQYF. The CDR3 DNA reads TGTGCCAGCTCACCTTCCGGGACAGGGGGTAACGAGCAGTACTTC.

The V call is TRBV18, the J call TRBJ1-2, with D tentatively TRBD1 (5 bases). The CDR3 length is 17 residues. V lost 6 bases and J lost 4, with 24 bases in between. Germline V gene data show CDR1 as KGHSH and CDR2 as LQKENI. The CDR3 DNA is TGTGCCAGCTCTCAGAGGACATTAATCAGCGCATCCTATGGCTACACCTTC. The encoded protein is CASSQRTLISASYGYTF.

The chain has TRBV6-1 and TRBJ2-3, with D unresolved. Germline CDR1 is MNHNS and CDR2 is SASEGT. The CDR3 runs 14 residues. Trimming took off 8 bases at V and 1 base at J, with 13 bases between the two ends. CDR3 nucleotides: TGTGCCAGCCATTGGAAAGGAGGCACAGATACGCAGTATTTT. Encoded protein: CASHWKGGTDTQYF.

The chain is built from TRBV5-1 and TRBJ1-5; D possibly corresponds to TRBD1 (5 bases). In germline, CDR1 is SGHRS, CDR2 YFSETQ. V lost 0 bases, J lost 7 bases, and 11 bases lay in between. The CDR3 is made up of 14 amino acids. CDR3 region: CASSLAGQGQPQHF. In DNA, the CDR3 is TGCGCCAGCAGCTTGGCAGGGCAAGGACAGCCCCAGCATTTT.

In nucleotides, the CDR3 is TGTGCCAGCAGCGTAGACTACACCGGGGAGCTGTTTTTT. It translates to CASSVDYTGELFF. The chain uses TRBV9 and TRBJ2-2; D is unclear. V lost 0 bases to trimming and J lost 3 bases, with 3 bases between them. This CDR3 has 13 residues. CDR1 and CDR2 from the germline V gene are SGDLS and YYNGEE.

This clone was seen more than once but under ten times. This chain uses TRBV5-1 with TRBJ1-1; perhaps TRBD1 as D (6 bases). CDR3 length equals 15 residues. The V and J ends lost 2 bases and 1 base respectively, with 12 bases between them. CDR1 SGHRS and CDR2 YFSETQ come from the germline V gene. The CDR3 here is CASSFQSGQNTEAFF. CDR3 DNA sequence: TGCGCCAGCAGCTTCCAATCGGGACAGAACACTGAAGCTTTCTTT.

V gene TRBV2 combines with J gene TRBJ2-1, with 9 bases fitting TRBD2. After removal of 6 bases from V and 9 bases from J, the junction contained 6 bases not matched to a gene. CDR3 length: 13 residues. CDR1 and CDR2 from the germline V gene are SNHLY and FYNNEI. CDR3 in amino acids: CASRREGNSEQFF. The CDR3 coding sequence is TGTGCCAGCAGGCGGGAGGGCAATAGTGAGCAGTTCTTC.

The V call is TRBV7-8, the J call TRBJ2-5; TRBD2 aligns across 10 bases. Germline values: CDR1 SGHVS, CDR2 FQNEAQ. Losses at the gene ends were 6 bases for V and 6 bases for J; bases not matched to a gene: 7. The CDR3 has 14 residues. The CDR3 sequence: CASRGAGGEQTQYF. The CDR3 DNA reads as TGTGCCAGCAGGGGAGCGGGAGGGGAACAGACCCAGTACTTC.

The chain recombines TRBV11-2 with TRBJ2-3; no firm D call. V lost 6 bases and J 3 bases, leaving 7 bases between the germline ends. This CDR3 has 12 residues. Germline V gives CDR1 SGHAT, CDR2 FQNNGV. The CDR3 DNA reads TGTGCCAGCAGGCCTAATACAGATACGCAGTATTTT. Amino acid sequence: CASRPNTDTQYF.

The V and J genes are TRBV6-1 and TRBJ2-7; 10 bases match TRBD1. V lost 8 bases to trimming and J lost 3 bases; unmatched junction nucleotides: 10. The CDR3 sequence is 15 residues long. Looked up from germline, CDR1 is MNHNS and CDR2 is SASEGT. This chain's CDR3 is CASGGRGTGVYEQYF. Here the CDR3 DNA reads TGTGCCAGCGGGGGCCGGGGGACAGGGGTCTACGAGCAGTACTTC.

This clone was seen only a few times. This chain connects TRBV12-5 to TRBJ2-5; D uncertain. Deletions cut 5 bases from V and 5 bases from J, with 21 bases between. The CDR3 sequence is 16 residues long. Per germline, CDR1 LGHNT and CDR2 FRNRAP. In DNA, the CDR3 is TGTGCTAGTGGTCGCTACGGAGAACTTCGGTCGGAGACCCAGTACTTC. Translation gives CASGRYGELRSETQYF.

The genes are TRBV29-1 and TRBJ2-2, with D perhaps TRBD2 (6 bases). The V end lost 4 bases, the J end lost 7 bases, and 13 bases lay between the germline ends. Germline V gives CDR1 SQVTM, CDR2 ANQGSEA. The CDR3 length is 13 residues. CDR3 sequence (DNA): TGCAGCGTTGGGACCGCCGGGGGCGGGGAGCTGTTTTTT. This codes for CSVGTAGGGELFF.

This clone was seen only once. The chain employs TRBV7-9 and TRBJ2-7, with D possibly being TRBD2 (6 bases). Trimming removed 8 bases at V and 3 bases at J, with 11 bases between. Germline V gene lookup returns CDR1 SEHNR and CDR2 FQNEAQ (reference sequence). This CDR3 has 12 amino acids. CDR3 amino acids: CASGGRNYEQYF. In nucleotides, the CDR3 is TGTGCCAGCGGTGGGAGGAACTACGAGCAGTACTTC. The whole variable domain, filled in from reference TRBV7-9 and TRBJ2-7, reads DTGVSQNPRHKITKRGQNVTFRCDPISEHNRLYWYRQTLGQGPEFLTYFQNEAQLEKSRLLSDRFSAERPKGSFSTLEIQRTEQGDSAMYLCASGGRNYEQYFGPGTRLTVT.

For this clone: Its ends do not fully match the called genes, so a read error is possible. Distinct nucleotide sequences in the sample also encode this CDR3. The chain links TRBV6-1 to TRBJ1-5; TRBD1 aligns across 9 bases. Germline V gives CDR1 MNHNS, CDR2 SASEGT. The CDR3 covers 18 residues. As DNA, the CDR3 is TGCGCCAGCAGTGATCCCCTCGCCGGGACAGGGACGAATCAGCCCCAGCATTTT. Its translation is CASSDPLAGTGTNQPQHF.

The rearrangement links TRBV25-1 to TRBJ2-1, with 8 bases lining up with TRBD1. The germline CDR1 and CDR2 sequences are MGHDK and SYGVNS. This CDR3 has 14 amino acids. J was trimmed by 5 bases and V by 6 bases; bases with no gene match: 6. CDR3 DNA sequence: TGTGCCAGCAGGGCACAGGGGGTCCACAATGAGCAGTTCTTC. Translating gives CASRAQGVHNEQFF.

This clone has just a few counts. The chain joins TRBV5-1 to TRBJ2-2; TRBD2 matches at 9 bases. The CDR3 sequence is 18 residues long. V trimming: 1 base; J trimming: 8 bases; junction bases outside the gene matches: 15. Germline values: CDR1 SGHRS, CDR2 YFSETQ. The CDR3 reads CASSLLPGTSYTEGELFF. The CDR3, as DNA: TGCGCCAGCAGCTTGCTCCCCGGGACTAGCTATACCGAGGGGGAGCTGTTTTTT.

This rearrangement joins TRBV5-1 to TRBJ1-4, with a possible D match to TRBD1 (6 bases). This CDR3 is built from 14 residues. Germline V gene data show CDR1 as SGHRS and CDR2 as YFSETQ. Trimming shortened V by 7 bases and J by 2 bases, and 12 bases separated the two germline ends. Here the CDR3 reads CASHGGHTNEKLFF. Here the CDR3 DNA reads TGCGCCAGCCATGGGGGACATACTAATGAAAAACTGTTTTTT.

This rearrangement joins TRBV6-1 to TRBJ2-5; 7 bases match TRBD2. V gave up 2 bases and J gave up 4 bases; unmatched junction bases: 10. The CDR3 runs to 16 residues. CDR1 is MNHNS and CDR2 is SASEGT in the germline V gene. The CDR3 region is CASSEISAGAAETQYF. CDR3 coding DNA: TGTGCCAGCAGTGAAATTTCGGCGGGAGCCGCAGAGACCCAGTACTTC.

V and J are TRBV6-5 and TRBJ1-2, with TRBD1 matching 8 bases. Germline values: CDR1 MNHEY, CDR2 SVGAGI. Losses at the gene ends were 6 bases for V and 5 bases for J; bases not matched to a gene: 11. The CDR3 has 15 amino acids. CDR3 sequence reads: CASSLQGGEGYGYTF. In DNA form, the CDR3 reads TGTGCCAGCAGCCTACAGGGGGGCGAGGGGTATGGCTACACCTTC.

This clone was counted between two and nine times. The CDR3 DNA reads TGCGCCAGCAGCCAAGATTGGAGCGGCAATGAGCAGTTCTTC. Encoded protein: CASSQDWSGNEQFF. The V gene is TRBV4-1, the J gene TRBJ2-1; D possibly corresponds to TRBD2 (5 bases). Germline loops: CDR1 MGHRA, CDR2 YSYEKL. This CDR3 contains 14 residues. Trimming removed 0 bases at V and 6 bases at J, with 9 bases between.